This is a list of T cell receptor beta chains from one sample in a study of cytomegalovirus exposure and HLA in healthy donors. Generated by immunoSEQ multiplex PCR, the TCRdb table keeps only in-frame clones and is missing some. Of tens of thousands of clones listed, about four fifths are singletons. Sequenced sample: PBMCs. The receptors originated from a woman aged 25 to 39 in good health and CMV-seronegative. Each CDR3 is given with its conserved first and last residue. D genes are given only for firm matches.

v_call: TRBV5-8; cdr3_length: 14; j_call: TRBJ1-2; d_call: -; cdr3_aa: CASSLTGIDYGYTF; cdr3_nt: TGTGCCAGCAGCTTGACAGGGATCGACTATGGCTACACCTTC
v_call: TRBV4-3; cdr3_length: 17; j_call: TRBJ1-1; d_call: TRBD1; cdr3_aa: CASSLRRDRGFSTEAFF; cdr3_nt: TGCGCCAGCAGCCTCCGTCGGGACAGGGGGTTCAGCACTGAAGCTTTCTTT
v_call: TRBV5-1; cdr3_length: 14; j_call: TRBJ2-3; d_call: -; cdr3_aa: CASSSPPTSDTQYF; cdr3_nt: TGCGCCAGCAGCTCCCCACCTACGTCAGATACGCAGTATTTT
v_call: TRBV2; cdr3_length: 13; j_call: TRBJ2-1; d_call: -; cdr3_aa: CASSEGQLNEQFF; cdr3_nt: TGTGCCAGCAGTGAAGGGCAGTTAAATGAGCAGTTCTTC
v_call: TRBV6-1; cdr3_length: 15; j_call: TRBJ2-3; d_call: TRBD1; cdr3_aa: CASREQGATTDTQYF; cdr3_nt: TGTGCCAGCAGAGAACAGGGGGCGACGACAGATACGCAGTATTTT
v_call: TRBV7-8; cdr3_length: 16; j_call: TRBJ2-5; d_call: TRBD2; cdr3_aa: CASSGDRDYYVETQYF; cdr3_nt: TGTGCCAGCAGCGGCGATCGGGACTATTATGTAGAGACCCAGTACTTC
v_call: TRBV15; cdr3_length: 13; j_call: TRBJ2-5; d_call: -; cdr3_aa: CASSIGYQETQYF; cdr3_nt: TGTGCCTCGTCTATCGGGTACCAAGAGACCCAGTACTTC
v_call: TRBV19; cdr3_length: 15; j_call: TRBJ2-7; d_call: -; cdr3_aa: CASSLRVSLSYEQYF; cdr3_nt: TGTGCCAGTAGTCTCCGTGTTAGCCTCTCCTACGAGCAGTACTTC
v_call: TRBV11-1; cdr3_length: 12; j_call: TRBJ2-1; d_call: -; cdr3_aa: CASSLVRAEQFF; cdr3_nt: TGTGCCAGCAGCTTAGTTCGAGCCGAGCAGTTCTTC
v_call: TRBV4-2; cdr3_length: 17; j_call: TRBJ2-3; d_call: TRBD2; cdr3_aa: CASSQDGGGTSGDTQYF; cdr3_nt: TGTGCCAGCAGCCAAGATGGGGGGGGGACTAGCGGGGATACGCAGTATTTT